This TCR beta chain was sequenced for a study of identical twins (dated by TCRdb to the mid-2010s). Describing the broader study: To test whether fetal clonotypes persist, the study used deep sequencing on TCR alpha and beta repertoires from monozygotic twins, unrelated adults of various ages, and cord blood. To rule out contamination, the twin experiments were replicated at different times with different library preparation protocols. Results the study describes overall, beyond this receptor: Out-of-frame TCR alpha sharing in monozygotic twins was systematically underestimated by recombination models, whereas sharing between unrelated individuals was in agreement with the recombination models. Conclusions relied on cross-sectional statistical analysis, since the same donors could not be followed over many years. Zero-insertion analyses could be partly confounded by invariant T cells such as MAIT and iNKT, though diverse VJ usage argued against such confounding for most clonotypes. Excess twin sharing in beta out-of-frame sequences was weaker because fewer shared sequences lowered the signal-to-noise ratio. Compared with coincidental sharing between unrelated individuals, an excess of low generation-probability sequences was observed among out-of-frame TCR alpha sequences shared between twins. Fewer insertions were carried by abundant cord blood beta clonotypes; a weaker similar trend was observed in young adult naive repertoires, while no such trend was observed in memory repertoires.

This clonotype has a single count. Which antigen it targets is not known. A junction end diverges from the germline sequence, so it may reflect a read error. Only healthy Caucasian donors were included. The library was prepared using 5' RACE. The sequencer listed for this sample is Illumina HiSeq 2000. A universal primer binding site was introduced by template switching, and a unique molecular identifier was present in the final cDNA, enabling accurate counting of TCR cDNA molecules. First-strand cDNA for TCR alpha and beta chains was synthesized from specific primers in the conserved constant-segment region. To control for contamination, every cDNA library carried two barcodes: a SMART-Mk sample barcode plus Illumina barcodes. TruSeq adapter sequences along with Illumina sample barcodes were introduced in two successive PCR steps. The Illumina HiSeq platform was used with custom primers to sequence TCR alpha and beta cDNA libraries. In the paper's pipeline: Raw reads were processed with MiGEC to extract unique molecular identifiers, and MiXCR was used to determine CDR3 positions. For each individual, recombination models were inferred using an EM algorithm with the repgenHMM and IGoR tools. Shared clonotypes were analyzed with the tcR package in R, and sharing was normalized by the product of cloneset sizes. To study raw recombination free of thymic and clonal selection effects, out-of-frame nonproductive sequences were analyzed. The raw public reads went through TCRdb reprocessing: fastp at Q25, MiXCR clone calling, in-frame beta chains kept. Every entry covers one CDR3 protein and lists the most common genes and DNA from its rows. These V and J calls rely on TCRdb rather than the paper's analysis. In all, the sample holds 1,800,000 or so distinct CDR3 sequences, and less than 40% of those were seen once. Of the sample, around 0.3% is held by the ten largest clones.

The CDR3 spans 13 residues, from the cysteine through the phenylalanine. Kept here is only the CDR3 DNA, which spans 39 bases and is read in frame from base 1. For CDR1 and CDR2, the germline V gene lists SGHRS and YFSETQ. The sample taken for sequencing was cord blood. The origin of this receptor is a newborn girl in good health. The sequence links TRBV5-1 to TRBJ2-7; the D gene lacks a confident call. The DNA sequence follows: TGCGCCAGCAGCTTCGTGGCCCACTACGAGCAGTGCTTC. The resulting protein is CASSFVAHYEQCF.